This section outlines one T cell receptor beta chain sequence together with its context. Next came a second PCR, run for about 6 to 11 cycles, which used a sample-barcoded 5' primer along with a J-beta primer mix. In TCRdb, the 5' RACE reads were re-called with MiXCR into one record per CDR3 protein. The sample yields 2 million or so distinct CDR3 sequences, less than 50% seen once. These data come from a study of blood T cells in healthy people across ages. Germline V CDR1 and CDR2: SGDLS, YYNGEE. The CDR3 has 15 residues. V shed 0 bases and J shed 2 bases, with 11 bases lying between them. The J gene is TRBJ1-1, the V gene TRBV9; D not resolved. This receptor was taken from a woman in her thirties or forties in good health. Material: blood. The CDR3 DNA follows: TGTGCCAGCAGCGTAGGAGTGAACACAAACACTGAAGCTTTCTTT. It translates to CASSVGVNTNTEAFF.